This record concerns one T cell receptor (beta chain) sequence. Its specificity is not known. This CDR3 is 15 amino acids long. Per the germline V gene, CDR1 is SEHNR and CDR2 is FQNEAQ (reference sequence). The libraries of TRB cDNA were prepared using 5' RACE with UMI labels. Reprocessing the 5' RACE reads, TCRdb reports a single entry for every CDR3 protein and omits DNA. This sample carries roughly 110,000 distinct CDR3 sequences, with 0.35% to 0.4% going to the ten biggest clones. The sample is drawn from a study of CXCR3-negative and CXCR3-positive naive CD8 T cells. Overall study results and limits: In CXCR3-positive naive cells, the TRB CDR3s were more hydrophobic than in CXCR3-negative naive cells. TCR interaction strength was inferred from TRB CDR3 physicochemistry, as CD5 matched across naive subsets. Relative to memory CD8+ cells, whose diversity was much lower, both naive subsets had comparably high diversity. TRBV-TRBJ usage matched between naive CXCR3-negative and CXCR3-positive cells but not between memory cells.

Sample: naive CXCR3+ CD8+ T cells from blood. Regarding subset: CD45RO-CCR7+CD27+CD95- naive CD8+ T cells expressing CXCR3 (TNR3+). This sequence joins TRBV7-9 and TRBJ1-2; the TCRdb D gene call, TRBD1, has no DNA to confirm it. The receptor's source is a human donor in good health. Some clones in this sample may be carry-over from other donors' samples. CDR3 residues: CASSSPPGGDYGYTF.